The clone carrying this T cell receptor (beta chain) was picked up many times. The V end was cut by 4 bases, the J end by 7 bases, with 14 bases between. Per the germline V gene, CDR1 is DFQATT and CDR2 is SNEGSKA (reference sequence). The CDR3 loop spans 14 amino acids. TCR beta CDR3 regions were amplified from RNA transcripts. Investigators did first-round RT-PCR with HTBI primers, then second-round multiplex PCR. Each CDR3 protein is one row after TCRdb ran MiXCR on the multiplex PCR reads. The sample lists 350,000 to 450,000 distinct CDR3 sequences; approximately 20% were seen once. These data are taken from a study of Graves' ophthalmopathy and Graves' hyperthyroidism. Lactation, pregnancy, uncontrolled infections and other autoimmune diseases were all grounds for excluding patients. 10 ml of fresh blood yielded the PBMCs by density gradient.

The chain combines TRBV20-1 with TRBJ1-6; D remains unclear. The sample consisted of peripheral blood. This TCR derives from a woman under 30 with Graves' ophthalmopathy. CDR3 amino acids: CSATPLGSNSPLHF. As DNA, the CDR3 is TGCAGTGCTACACCTTTGGGAAGCAATTCACCCCTCCACTTT.